The rows below give T cell receptor beta chains drawn from one sample of a study of PD-L1 blockade in urothelial cancer. Clones were read by immunoSEQ multiplex PCR, and TCRdb kept only the in-frame ones, dropping some. The sample includes some 120,000 clones, approximately 85% of them seen just once. Here the sequenced sample was PBMCs, taken around atezolizumab (anti-PD-L1) treatment. The receptors come from a man aged 50 or older with urothelial cancer. Each CDR3 is given with its conserved first and last residue.

V gene	J gene	CDR3 protein
TRBV28	TRBJ2-1	CASTSRWAAGGIYNEQFF
TRBV28	TRBJ1-1	CASSQRQGGAFF
TRBV5-6	TRBJ1-5	CASSFRGVYSNQPQHF
TRBV27	TRBJ2-5	CASRGDSMETQYF
TRBV7-3	TRBJ2-5	CASSLGTSGNLETQYF
TRBV1	TRBJ2-7	CTSITSGIPYEQYF
TRBV5-1	TRBJ2-1	CASSLVGGGYNEQFF
TRBV13	TRBJ2-2	CASRNSAGPSHGELFF
TRBV14	TRBJ2-1	CASSLRSGRVSYNEQFF
TRBV5-1	TRBJ2-5	CASSWTMGFETQYF
TRBV28	TRBJ2-7	CASQRSAYEQYF
TRBV15	TRBJ1-5	CATSRKQGPTSNQPQHF
TRBV5-6	TRBJ2-2	CASSFSYLWNTGELFF
TRBV28	TRBJ1-2	CASSFRVGGYTF
TRBV4-1	TRBJ2-1	CASSQDAAGGSSYNEQFF
TRBV28	TRBJ1-2	CASSLGRGGYGYTF
TRBV28	TRBJ1-2	CASTFRGGYGYTF
TRBV7-2	TRBJ2-5	CASSLGGGETQYF
TRBV5-1	TRBJ2-5	CASSPRTGGQETQYF
TRBV28	TRBJ2-7	CASRGTGSYEQYF
TRBV15	TRBJ1-3	CATSRDRGSSGNTIYF
TRBV7-9	TRBJ2-7	CASSLRLAGVTYEQYF
TRBV6-1	TRBJ2-1	CASSESLAGGPGDEQFF
TRBV19	TRBJ2-5	CASSIFRTGDQETQYF
TRBV6-5	TRBJ1-5	CASSFDRYQPQHF
TRBV30	TRBJ2-2	CAWSPGTPNWGELFF
TRBV6-4	TRBJ2-7	CASSDQATSYEQYF
TRBV19	TRBJ2-5	CASSREETQYF
TRBV20-1	TRBJ1-1	CSILGDTEAFF
TRBV18	TRBJ1-5	CASSPPLGRGSQPQHF
TRBV19	TRBJ1-1	CATTARQALEAFF
TRBV5-1	TRBJ1-1	CASSRNLDSRGYTEAFF
TRBV18	TRBJ1-2	CASSPPMGTVKFPNYGYTF
TRBV27	TRBJ2-2	CASSLSAPWTGASTGELFF
TRBV19	TRBJ1-2	CASSIKTEINYGYTF
TRBV10-3	TRBJ2-2	CAISERESTGELFF
TRBV28	TRBJ2-7	CASRGLAGGETYEQYF
TRBV21-1	TRBJ2-7	CATTCWGDYEQYF
TRBV11-2	TRBJ2-7	CASSVRDRGPTEQYF
TRBV9	TRBJ2-7	CASSVSFAGVEQYF
TRBV27	TRBJ2-1	CASSQGQGAWNEQFF
TRBV4-2	TRBJ2-4	CATPSGRAKNIQYF
TRBV30	TRBJ1-1	CAWSVPGNTEAFF
TRBV13	TRBJ1-6	CASSLRATGGNSPLHF
TRBV28	TRBJ2-6	CASNPGQSGANVLTF
TRBV5-8	TRBJ1-5	CASSREADQPQHF
TRBV15	TRBJ1-1	CATGQNTEAFF
TRBV5-1	TRBJ2-3	CASSFYRDREQYF
TRBV5-5	TRBJ2-5	CASSRRRIAGQETQYF
TRBV28	TRBJ2-5	CASSFRREGETQYF
TRBV14	TRBJ2-7	CASSRLAGLPSSYEQYF
TRBV2	TRBJ1-4	CASSPQGFTNEKLFF
TRBV7-3	TRBJ2-2	CASSQMGGSKAGELFF
TRBV28	TRBJ2-5	CASNGRRETQYF
TRBV6-5	TRBJ2-7	CASSKDRGFLEQYF
TRBV5-1	TRBJ2-7	CASSLESGGGSYEQYF
TRBV7-8	TRBJ1-2	CASSPMPGQGAANYGYTF
TRBV5-1	TRBJ1-1	CASSSDRVTEAFF
TRBV6-5	TRBJ2-1	CASSYSRKSRDEQFF
TRBV7-9	TRBJ1-2	CASSAPGTGFGYTF